The 6 T cell receptor beta chains reported below all come from one sample, sequenced in a study of shared clonotypes between healthy human individuals. Some clones are missing from TCRdb's copy, which holds only in-frame ones; the method was immunoSEQ multiplex PCR. Among hundreds of thousands of clones listed, 90% to 98% were seen once. The sequencing input was memory CD8+ T cells sorted from blood. The subset is: CD45RO+ cells pooled with CCR7-negative TemRA cells. The receptors stem from a man aged 25-45 years in good health.

Only a few counts were recorded for this clone. This chain uses TRBV6-6 with TRBJ1-5; D call uncertain. V was clipped by 5 bases and J by 6 bases, with 11 bases between them. The CDR3 sequence is 13 residues long. CDR1 and CDR2 (germline): MNHNY, SVGAGI (reference sequence). This CDR3 is CASSLYGSQPQHF. CDR3 DNA sequence: TGTGCCAGCAGTCTCTACGGATCTCAGCCCCAGCATTTT.

V gene TRBV19 combines with J gene TRBJ2-1, with 9 bases fitting TRBD2. Looked up from germline, CDR1 is LNHDA and CDR2 is SQIVND (reference sequence). The CDR3 runs 15 residues. Germline trimming cut 4 bases from V and 3 bases from J; bases unmatched to any gene: 4. Here the CDR3 reads CASSTRLADYNEQFF. Here the CDR3 DNA reads TGTGCCAGTAGTACCCGACTAGCGGACTACAATGAGCAGTTCTTC.

J is TRBJ1-2 and V is TRBV10-1; D unresolved. V dropped 8 bases and J dropped 6 bases, with 16 bases sitting between them. CDR1 WNHNN and CDR2 SYGVQD come from the germline V gene (reference sequence). This CDR3 region has 13 residues. The CDR3 DNA reads TGCGCCAGCCACAGACATAATTATAATGGCTACACCTTC. This gives the protein CASHRHNYNGYTF.

V and J are TRBV7-9 and TRBJ2-2; the D is unclear. CDR3 length: 12 amino acids. Germline CDR1 and CDR2: SEHNR and FQNEAQ (reference sequence). With 5 bases removed from V and 6 bases from J, the gap between germline ends came to 7 bases. DNA of the CDR3: TGTGCCAGCAGCCGTATATCCGGGGAGCTGTTTTTT. It is translated as CASSRISGELFF.

The chain uses TRBV2 and TRBJ2-3, with D possibly called TRBD1 or TRBD2 (5 bases each). The CDR3 has 15 residues. Trimming took off 3 bases at V and 3 bases at J, with 13 bases between the two ends. Germline values: CDR1 SNHLY, CDR2 FYNNEI. The CDR3 region is CASSERRGATDTQYF. DNA for the CDR3: TGTGCCAGCAGTGAGAGGAGAGGGGCAACAGATACGCAGTATTTT.

J is TRBJ2-1 and V is TRBV19, with D possibly being TRBD2 (6 bases). The CDR3 extends over 14 amino acids. V was shortened by 6 bases and J by 5 bases, with 14 bases between the two germline ends. Germline V lookup: CDR1 LNHDA, CDR2 SQIVND (reference sequence). CDR3 nucleotide sequence: TGTGCCAGTAGCCCCAGACTAGTAGACAATGAGCAGTTCTTC. Its translation is CASSPRLVDNEQFF.